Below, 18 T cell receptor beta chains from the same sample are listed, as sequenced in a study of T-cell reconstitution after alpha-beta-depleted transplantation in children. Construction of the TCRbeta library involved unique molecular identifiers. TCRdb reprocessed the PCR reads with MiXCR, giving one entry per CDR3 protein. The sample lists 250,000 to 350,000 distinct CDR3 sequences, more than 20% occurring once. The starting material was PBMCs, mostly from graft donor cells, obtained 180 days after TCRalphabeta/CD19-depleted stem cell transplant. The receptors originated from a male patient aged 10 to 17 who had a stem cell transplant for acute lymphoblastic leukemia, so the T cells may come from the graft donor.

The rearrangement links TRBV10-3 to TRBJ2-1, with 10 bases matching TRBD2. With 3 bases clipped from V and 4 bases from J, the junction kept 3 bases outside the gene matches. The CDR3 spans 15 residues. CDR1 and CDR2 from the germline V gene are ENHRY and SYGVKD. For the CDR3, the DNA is TGTGCCATCAGTGACCTAGCGGGAGTATACAATGAGCAGTTCTTC. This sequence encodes CAISDLAGVYNEQFF.

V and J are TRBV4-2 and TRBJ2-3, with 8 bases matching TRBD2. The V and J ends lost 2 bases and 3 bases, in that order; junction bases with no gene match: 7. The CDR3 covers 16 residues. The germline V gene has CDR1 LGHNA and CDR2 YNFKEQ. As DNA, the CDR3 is TGTGCCAGCAGCCAATCAAGAACTAGCGGAACAGATACGCAGTATTTT. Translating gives CASSQSRTSGTDTQYF.

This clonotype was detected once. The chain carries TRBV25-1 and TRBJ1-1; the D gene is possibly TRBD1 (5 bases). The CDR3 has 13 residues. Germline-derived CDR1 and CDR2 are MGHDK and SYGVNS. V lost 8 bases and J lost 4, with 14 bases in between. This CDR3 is CASDLGRGTEAFF. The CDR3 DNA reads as TGTGCCAGCGACCTCGGGAGGGGCACTGAAGCTTTCTTT. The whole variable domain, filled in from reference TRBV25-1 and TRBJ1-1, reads EADIYQTPRYLVIGTGKKITLECSQTMGHDKMYWYQQDPGMELHLIHYSYGVNSTEKGDLSSESTVSRIRTEHFPLTLESARPSHTSQYLCASDLGRGTEAFFGQGTRLTVV.

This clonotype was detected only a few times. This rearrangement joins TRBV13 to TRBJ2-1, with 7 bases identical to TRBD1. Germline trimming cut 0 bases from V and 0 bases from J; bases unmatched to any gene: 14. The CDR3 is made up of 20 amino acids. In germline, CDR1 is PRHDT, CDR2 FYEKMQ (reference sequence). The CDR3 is CASSLGLSRQGISSYNEQFF. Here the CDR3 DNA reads TGTGCCAGCAGCTTAGGCCTCTCCCGACAGGGAATAAGCTCCTACAATGAGCAGTTCTTC.

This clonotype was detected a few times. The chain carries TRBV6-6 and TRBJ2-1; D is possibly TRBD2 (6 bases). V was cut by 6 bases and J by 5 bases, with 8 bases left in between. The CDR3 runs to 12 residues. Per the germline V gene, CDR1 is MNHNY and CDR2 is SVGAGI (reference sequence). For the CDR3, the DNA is TGTGCCAGCAGAAGACTAGACAATGAGCAGTTCTTC. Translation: CASRRLDNEQFF.

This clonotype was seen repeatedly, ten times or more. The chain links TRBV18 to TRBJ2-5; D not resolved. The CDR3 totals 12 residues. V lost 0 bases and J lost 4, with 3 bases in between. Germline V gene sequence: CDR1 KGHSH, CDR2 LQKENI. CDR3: CASSPPGETQYF. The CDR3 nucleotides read TGTGCCAGCTCACCACCGGGAGAGACCCAGTACTTC. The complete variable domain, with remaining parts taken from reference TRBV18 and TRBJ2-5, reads NAGVMQNPRHLVRRRGQEARLRCSPMKGHSHVYWYRQLPEEGLKFMVYLQKENIIDESGMPKERFSAEFPKEGPSILRIQQVVRGDSAAYFCASSPPGETQYFGPGTRLLVL.

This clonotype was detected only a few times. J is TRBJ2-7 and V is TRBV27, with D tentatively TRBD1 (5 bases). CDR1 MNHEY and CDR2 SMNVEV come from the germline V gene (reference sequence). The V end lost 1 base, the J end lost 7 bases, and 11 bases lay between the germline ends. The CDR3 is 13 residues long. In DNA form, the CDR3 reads TGTGCCAGCAGTTTATTTCAGGGCGGAGAGCAGTACTTC. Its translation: CASSLFQGGEQYF.

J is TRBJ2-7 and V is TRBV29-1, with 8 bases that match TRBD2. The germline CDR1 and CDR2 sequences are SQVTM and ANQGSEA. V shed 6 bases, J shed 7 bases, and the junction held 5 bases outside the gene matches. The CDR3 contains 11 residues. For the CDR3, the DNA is TGCAGCGTGACGGGGGGGCTGGAGCAGTACTTC. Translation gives CSVTGGLEQYF.

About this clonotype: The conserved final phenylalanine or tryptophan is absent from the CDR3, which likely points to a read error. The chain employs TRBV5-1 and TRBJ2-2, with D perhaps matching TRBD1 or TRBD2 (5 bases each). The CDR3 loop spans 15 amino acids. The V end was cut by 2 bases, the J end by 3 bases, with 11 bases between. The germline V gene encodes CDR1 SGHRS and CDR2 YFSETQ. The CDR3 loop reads CASSFGGRYTGELFY. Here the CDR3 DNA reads TGCGCCAGCAGCTTTGGGGGAAGGTACACCGGGGAGCTGTTTTAT.

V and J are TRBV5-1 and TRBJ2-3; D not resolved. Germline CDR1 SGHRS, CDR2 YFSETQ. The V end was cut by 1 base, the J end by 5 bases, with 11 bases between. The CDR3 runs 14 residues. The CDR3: CASSLSVAEDTQYF. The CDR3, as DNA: TGCGCCAGCAGCTTGTCGGTAGCCGAAGATACGCAGTATTTT.

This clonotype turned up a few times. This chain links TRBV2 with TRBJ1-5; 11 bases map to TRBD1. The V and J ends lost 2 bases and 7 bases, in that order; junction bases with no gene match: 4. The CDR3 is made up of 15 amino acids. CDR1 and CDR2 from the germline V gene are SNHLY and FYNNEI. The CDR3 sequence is CASSETGQGAQPQHF. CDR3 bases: TGTGCCAGCAGTGAAACCGGACAGGGGGCCCAGCCCCAGCATTTT.

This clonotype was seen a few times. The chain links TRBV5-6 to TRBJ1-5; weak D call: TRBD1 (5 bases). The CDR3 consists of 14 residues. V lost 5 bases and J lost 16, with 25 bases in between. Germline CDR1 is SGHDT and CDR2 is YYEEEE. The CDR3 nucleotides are TGTGCCAGCAGTCACAACGCGGGCCGGGGGGGTAAACATTTT. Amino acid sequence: CASSHNAGRGGKHF.

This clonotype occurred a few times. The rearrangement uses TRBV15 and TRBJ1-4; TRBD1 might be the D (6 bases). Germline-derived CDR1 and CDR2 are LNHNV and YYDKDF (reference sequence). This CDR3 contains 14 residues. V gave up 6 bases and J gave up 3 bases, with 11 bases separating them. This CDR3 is CATRVPGANEKLFF. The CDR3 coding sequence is TGTGCCACCAGAGTCCCAGGGGCTAATGAAAAACTGTTTTTT.

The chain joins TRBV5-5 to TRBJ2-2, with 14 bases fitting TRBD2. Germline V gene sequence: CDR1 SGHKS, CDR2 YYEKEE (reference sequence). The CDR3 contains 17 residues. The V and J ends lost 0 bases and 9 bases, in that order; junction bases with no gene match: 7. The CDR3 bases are TGTGCCAGCAGCTTGGTTTCGGGACTAGCGGGGGCTCGGGAGCTGTTTTTT. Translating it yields CASSLVSGLAGARELFF.

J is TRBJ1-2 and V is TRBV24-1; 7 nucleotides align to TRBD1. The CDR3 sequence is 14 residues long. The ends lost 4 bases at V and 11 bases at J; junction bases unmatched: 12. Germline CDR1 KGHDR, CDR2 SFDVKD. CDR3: CATSDGTGEIDYTF. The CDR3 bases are TGTGCCACCAGTGACGGTACAGGGGAAATAGATTACACCTTC.

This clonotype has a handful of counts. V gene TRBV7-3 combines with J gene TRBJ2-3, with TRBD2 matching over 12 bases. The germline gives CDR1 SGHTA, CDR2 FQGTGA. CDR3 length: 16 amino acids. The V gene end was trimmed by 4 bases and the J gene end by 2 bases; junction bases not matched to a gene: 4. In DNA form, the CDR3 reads TGTGCCAGCAGCTCCGGACTAGCGGGAAACACAGATACGCAGTATTTT. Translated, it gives CASSSGLAGNTDTQYF.

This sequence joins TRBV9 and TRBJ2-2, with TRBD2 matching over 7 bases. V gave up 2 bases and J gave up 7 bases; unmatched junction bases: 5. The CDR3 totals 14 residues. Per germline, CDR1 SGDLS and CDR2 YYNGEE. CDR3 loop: CASSVGGTGGELFF. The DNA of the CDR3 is TGTGCCAGCAGCGTGGGGGGGACTGGCGGGGAGCTGTTTTTT.

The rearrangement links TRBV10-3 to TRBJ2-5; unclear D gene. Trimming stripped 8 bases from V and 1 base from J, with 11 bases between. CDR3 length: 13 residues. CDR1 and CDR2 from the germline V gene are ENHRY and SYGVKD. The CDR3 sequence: CAIRATSQETQYF. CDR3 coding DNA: TGTGCCATCCGGGCGACCTCCCAAGAGACCCAGTACTTC.